Below are 17 T cell receptor beta chains sequenced from a single sample in a study of blood T cell repertoires in COVID-19. The table came from immunoSEQ multiplex PCR; TCRdb's copy has only in-frame clones and leaves some out. Of 150,000 to 200,000 clones listed, more than 75% are singletons. Sequenced material: peripheral blood. The receptors here all came from a man aged 65 to 79 with acute or convalescent COVID-19.

This clone was counted between two and nine times. DNA of the CDR3: TGTGCCAGCAGCTTGGGACCGGGGGGCAATCAGCCCCAGCATTTT. Amino acids: CASSLGPGGNQPQHF. The rearrangement joins TRBV5-4 to TRBJ1-5; maybe TRBD1 (5 bases). V lost 0 bases to trimming and J lost 2 bases, with 9 bases between them. The CDR3 contains 15 residues. Germline-derived CDR1 and CDR2 are SGHNT and YYREEE (reference sequence).

The table lists this clone with a count of one. This chain joins TRBV4-2 and TRBJ1-1; D is unclear. Trimming shortened V by 4 bases and J by 8 bases, and 17 bases separated the two germline ends. Germline assignment: CDR1 LGHNA and CDR2 YNFKEQ. The CDR3 loop spans 14 amino acids. The CDR3 DNA follows: TGTGCCAGCAGCCCTTCTACGGTCCTAAACGAAGCTTTCTTT. Translating gives CASSPSTVLNEAFF.

This chain uses TRBV11-2 with TRBJ1-6; the D gene is possibly TRBD1 (5 bases). V was cut by 5 bases and J by 14 bases, with 16 bases left in between. Germline V gene data show CDR1 as SGHAT and CDR2 as FQNNGV. This CDR3 is 13 amino acids long. The CDR3 loop reads CASSPQGLESLHF. CDR3 coding DNA: TGTGCCAGCAGCCCGCAGGGTTTAGAATCCCTCCACTTT.

This clone turned up a few times. This chain connects TRBV29-1 to TRBJ1-3, with a possible D match to TRBD1 (6 bases). V gave up 4 bases and J gave up 7 bases, with 11 bases separating them. This CDR3 comprises 12 residues. Per the germline V gene, CDR1 is SQVTM and CDR2 is ANQGSEA. CDR3 DNA sequence: TGCAGCGTTGTTCAGGGGTGGAACACCATATATTTT. This codes for CSVVQGWNTIYF.

The chain is built from TRBV19 and TRBJ1-2; weak D call: TRBD1 (6 bases). The germline V gene has CDR1 LNHDA and CDR2 SQIVND (reference sequence). V lost 6 bases and J 0 bases, leaving 11 bases between the germline ends. The CDR3 sequence is 14 residues long. Here the CDR3 reads CASRGAATNYGYTF. Written as DNA, the CDR3 is TGTGCCAGTAGGGGGGCCGCTACTAACTATGGCTACACCTTC.

The CDR3 DNA sequence: TGTGCCAGCAGCCTCTCGGACAGGGAGACCCAGTACTTC. This translates into CASSLSDRETQYF. The chain joins TRBV3-1 (or the pseudogene TRBV3-2) to TRBJ2-5, with 7 bases identical to TRBD1. The trim removed 4 bases at V and 5 bases at J, leaving 4 bases unmatched. The CDR3 runs 13 residues. Germline CDR1 reads LGHDT; CDR2 reads YNNKEL (reference sequence).

The gene calls are TRBV27 and TRBJ2-5, with D maybe TRBD2 (6 bases). This CDR3 comprises 15 residues. Germline-derived CDR1 and CDR2 are MNHEY and SMNVEV (reference sequence). V was trimmed by 5 bases and J by 5 bases, leaving 18 bases between them. The CDR3 protein is CASSPRRGLVETQYF. CDR3 nucleotide sequence: TGTGCCAGCAGTCCGAGACGGGGGTTAGTTGAGACCCAGTACTTC.

Notes on this clone: At one boundary the junction diverges from the germline segment, which might be a read error. The rearrangement links TRBV7-9 to TRBJ2-7, with TRBD1 matching 9 bases. This CDR3 has 12 amino acids. CDR1 and CDR2 (germline): SEHNR, FQNEAQ (reference sequence). CDR3 in DNA: TGTGCCAGCAGCTCCCAGGACAGGGGAGGTTTCTTC. Its translation is CASSSQDRGGFF.

The chain combines TRBV9 with TRBJ1-1, with no clear D. Per the germline V gene, CDR1 is SGDLS and CDR2 is YYNGEE. The CDR3 is made up of 12 amino acids. The germline V and J ends were trimmed by 2 bases and 10 bases, with 12 bases remaining between them. CDR3 loop: CASSVGSGPAFF. For the CDR3, the DNA is TGTGCCAGCAGCGTCGGAAGCGGGCCAGCTTTCTTT.

In regard to this clone: The sample has other DNA sequences that encode this CDR3 too. The chain recombines TRBV19 with TRBJ2-1; possible D gene TRBD2, 6 bases. V lost 5 bases, J lost 5 bases, and 13 bases lay in between. Germline V gene data show CDR1 as LNHDA and CDR2 as SQIVND (reference sequence). CDR3 size: 14 residues. The CDR3 bases are TGTGCCAGTAGTCGACGGGAGATTCACAATGAGCAGTTCTTC. It is translated as CASSRREIHNEQFF.

This clone was recorded a few times. V is TRBV30 and J is TRBJ2-2; D may be TRBD2 (5 bases). V gave up 4 bases and J gave up 5 bases, with 14 bases separating them. In germline, CDR1 is GTSNPN, CDR2 SVGIG (reference sequence). The CDR3 loop spans 14 amino acids. The CDR3: CAWNEGERTGELFF. The CDR3 nucleotides read TGTGCCTGGAACGAGGGAGAAAGGACCGGGGAGCTGTTTTTT.

The V and J genes are TRBV29-1 and TRBJ2-7, with TRBD2 as a possible D gene (7 bases). Germline CDR1 and CDR2: SQVTM and ANQGSEA. V was cut by 7 bases and J by 3 bases, with 16 bases left in between. This CDR3 contains 13 residues. This CDR3 reads CSAKGGDSYEQYF. DNA for the CDR3: TGCAGCGCCAAGGGGGGGGATAGCTACGAGCAGTACTTC.

V is TRBV9 and J is TRBJ2-1, with 11 bases identical to TRBD2. J gave up 2 bases and V 0 bases, and 10 bases lay outside the gene matches. This CDR3 is 19 amino acids long. The germline CDR1 and CDR2 sequences are SGDLS and YYNGEE. CDR3 protein: CASSVVGSGGALAYNEQFF. CDR3 sequence (DNA): TGTGCCAGCAGCGTAGTAGGTAGCGGGGGGGCCCTGGCCTACAATGAGCAGTTCTTC.

This chain joins TRBV5-1 and TRBJ2-1, with 9 nucleotides matching TRBD1. Per germline, CDR1 SGHRS and CDR2 YFSETQ. This CDR3 region has 16 residues. The V segment lost 0 bases and the J segment 4 bases; nucleotides outside the gene matches: 5. The CDR3 is CASSLGQGGGYNEQFF. CDR3 DNA sequence: TGCGCCAGCAGCTTGGGACAGGGGGGCGGATACAATGAGCAGTTCTTC.

This chain uses TRBV2 with TRBJ2-7; tentative D call: TRBD1 (6 bases). CDR3 size: 15 residues. Germline V gene data show CDR1 as SNHLY and CDR2 as FYNNEI. Trimming cost V 3 bases and J 6 bases, with 18 bases left between them. CDR3 protein: CASSDKDRIAGEQYF. CDR3 in DNA: TGTGCCAGCAGTGATAAAGACAGGATCGCGGGCGAGCAGTACTTC.

The rearrangement joins TRBV5-1 to TRBJ2-1, with TRBD2 matching 8 bases. CDR3 length: 16 amino acids. V shed 0 bases, J shed 7 bases, and the junction held 9 bases outside the gene matches. CDR1 is SGHRS, CDR2 YFSETQ, per germline. CDR3 bases: TGCGCCAGCAGCTTGGGTACTAGCGGCCTGGAAAATGAGCAGTTCTTC. This translates into CASSLGTSGLENEQFF.

The chain combines TRBV9 with TRBJ2-7; 8 nucleotides align to TRBD1. The CDR3 sequence is 14 residues long. Losses at the gene ends were 4 bases for V and 0 bases for J; bases not matched to a gene: 3. Germline V gene data show CDR1 as SGDLS and CDR2 as YYNGEE. The CDR3 sequence: CASSLGQVSYEQYF. CDR3 in DNA: TGTGCCAGCAGCCTGGGACAGGTCTCCTACGAGCAGTACTTC.